This TCR beta chain was captured by sequencing in a study of cytomegalovirus exposure and HLA in healthy donors. General study findings and limits: It was 164 TCR beta chains that were listed as cytomegalovirus-associated. In vitro work confirmed that three CMV-associated chains recognize CMV antigens. Rarity marked most TCR sequences, yet some public TCRs occurred in many donors.

Sequenced by immunoSEQ multiplex PCR; TCRdb stores in-frame clones only, minus some. This repertoire shows 90,000 or so clones, about 85% found once; its top ten account for 20%. V lost 1 base and J 0 bases, leaving 9 bases between the germline ends. This CDR3 region has 14 residues. Germline V gives CDR1 SQVTM, CDR2 ANQGSEA. Separate from the roughly 670-subject first cohort, the roughly 130-subject validation cohort was the one that the donors belonged to. Of note for this clone: The target antigen is unknown.

The gene calls are TRBV29-1 and TRBJ2-5; tentative D call: TRBD2 (6 bases). What was sequenced was PBMCs. The TCR originated in a man aged 18 to 29 in good health and CMV-seropositive. The CDR3 sequence: CSVEGGVYQETQYF. CDR3 nucleotide sequence: TGCAGCGTTGAAGGGGGGGTGTACCAAGAGACCCAGTACTTC.